This T cell receptor (beta chain) was identified in a study of T cells in Graves' hyperthyroidism and ophthalmopathy. Amplified regions were TCR beta CDR3 sequences from RNA transcripts. The HTBI primer set was used in a first-round RT-PCR of the TCR CDR3. MiXCR, run by TCRdb on the multiplex PCR reads, gives a single entry per CDR3 protein. The data contain around 620,000 distinct CDR3 sequences, approximately 14% of them seen just once; the ten biggest clones take up over 6%. This clonotype has at least ten counts. Losses at the gene ends were 5 bases for V and 3 bases for J; bases not matched to a gene: 5. The CDR3 consists of 15 residues. CDR1 SEHNR and CDR2 FQNEAQ come from the germline V gene (reference sequence).

Sequenced sample: blood. This clonotype was sampled from a woman between 18 and 29 years old with Graves' ophthalmopathy. The chain employs TRBV7-9 and TRBJ1-4; 8 positions match TRBD1. CDR3 in amino acids: CASSPTGGANEKLFF. The CDR3 DNA sequence: TGTGCCAGCAGCCCCACAGGGGGGGCTAATGAAAAACTGTTTTTT.